This TCR beta chain was sequenced during a study of response to subunit inactivated influenza vaccine. General study findings and limits: The authors suggested that few new T cells are recruited per seasonal influenza vaccination.

This CDR3 is 16 amino acids long. The V gene end was trimmed by 2 bases and the J gene end by 2 bases; junction bases not matched to a gene: 7. CDR1 and CDR2 from the germline V gene are SGHTA and FQGNSA. MiXCR was run by TCRdb on the RT-PCR reads, yielding one entry per CDR3 protein. The sample holds about half a million distinct CDR3 sequences, approximately 11% seen once. On this clonotype itself: The antigen remains undetermined.

The J gene is TRBJ2-3, the V gene TRBV7-2; 7 bases map to TRBD2. This sequence was found in a man over 45 who received an inactivated influenza vaccine. The sequencing here drew on PBMCs from blood, taken 45 days after vaccination. This CDR3 is CASSLWSSGPTDTQYF. The DNA of the CDR3 is TGTGCCAGCAGCTTATGGTCTAGCGGACCCACAGATACGCAGTATTTT.